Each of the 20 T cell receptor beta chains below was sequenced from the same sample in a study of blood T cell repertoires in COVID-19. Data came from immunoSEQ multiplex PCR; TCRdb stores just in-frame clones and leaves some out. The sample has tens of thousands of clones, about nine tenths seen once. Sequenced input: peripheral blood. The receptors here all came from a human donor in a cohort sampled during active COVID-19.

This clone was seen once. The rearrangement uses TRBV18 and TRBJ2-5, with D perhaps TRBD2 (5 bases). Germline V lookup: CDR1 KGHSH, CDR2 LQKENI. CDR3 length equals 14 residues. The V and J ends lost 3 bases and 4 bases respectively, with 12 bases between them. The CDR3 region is CASSPATRTETQYF. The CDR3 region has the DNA TGTGCCAGCTCACCCGCTACTAGAACAGAGACCCAGTACTTC. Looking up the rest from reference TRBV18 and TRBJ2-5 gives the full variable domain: NAGVMQNPRHLVRRRGQEARLRCSPMKGHSHVYWYRQLPEEGLKFMVYLQKENIIDESGMPKERFSAEFPKEGPSILRIQQVVRGDSAAYFCASSPATRTETQYFGPGTRLLVL.

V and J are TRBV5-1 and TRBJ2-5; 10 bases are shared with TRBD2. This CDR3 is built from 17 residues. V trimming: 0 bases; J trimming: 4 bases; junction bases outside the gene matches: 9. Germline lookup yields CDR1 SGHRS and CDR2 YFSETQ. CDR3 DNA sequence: TGCGCCAGCAGCTTGGGCCTACTAGCGGGGAGAGTAGAGACCCAGTACTTC. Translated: CASSLGLLAGRVETQYF.

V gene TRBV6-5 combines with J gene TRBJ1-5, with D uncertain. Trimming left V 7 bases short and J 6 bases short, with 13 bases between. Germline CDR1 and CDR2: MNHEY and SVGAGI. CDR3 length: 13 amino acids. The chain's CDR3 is CASIEGPLQPQHF. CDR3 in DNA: TGTGCCAGCATCGAGGGTCCCCTTCAGCCCCAGCATTTT.

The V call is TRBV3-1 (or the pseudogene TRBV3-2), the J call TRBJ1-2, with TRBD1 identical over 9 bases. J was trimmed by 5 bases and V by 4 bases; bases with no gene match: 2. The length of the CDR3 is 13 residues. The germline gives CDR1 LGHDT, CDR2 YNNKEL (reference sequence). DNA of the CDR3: TGTGCCAGCAGCCGAGGACAGGGGTATGGCTACACCTTC. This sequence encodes CASSRGQGYGYTF.

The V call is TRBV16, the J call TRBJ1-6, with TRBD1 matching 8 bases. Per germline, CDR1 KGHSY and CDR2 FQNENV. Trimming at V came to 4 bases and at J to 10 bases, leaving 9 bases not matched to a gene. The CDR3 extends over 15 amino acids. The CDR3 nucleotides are TGTGCCAGCAGCCGGGCAGGACAGGGCAGCTCACCCCTCCACTTT. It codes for CASSRAGQGSSPLHF. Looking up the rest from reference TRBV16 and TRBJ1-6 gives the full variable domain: GEEVAQTPKHLVRGEGQKAKLYCAPIKGHSYVFWYQQVLKNEFKFLISFQNENVFDETGMPKERFSAKCLPNSPCSLEIQATKLEDSAVYFCASSRAGQGSSPLHFGNGTRLTVT.

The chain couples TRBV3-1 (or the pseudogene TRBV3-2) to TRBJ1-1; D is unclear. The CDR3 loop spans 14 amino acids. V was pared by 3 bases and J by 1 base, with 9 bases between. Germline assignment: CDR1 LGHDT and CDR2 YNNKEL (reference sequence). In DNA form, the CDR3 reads TGTGCCAGCAGCCAGCAAGAGCGGAACACTGAAGCTTTCTTT. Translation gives CASSQQERNTEAFF.

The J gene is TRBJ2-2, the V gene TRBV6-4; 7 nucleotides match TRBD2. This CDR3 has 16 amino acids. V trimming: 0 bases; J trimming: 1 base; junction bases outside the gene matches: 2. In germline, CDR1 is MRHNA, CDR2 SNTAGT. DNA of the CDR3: TGTGCCAGCAGTGACTCTATAGCGGGGAACACCGGGGAGCTGTTTTTT. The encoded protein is CASSDSIAGNTGELFF.

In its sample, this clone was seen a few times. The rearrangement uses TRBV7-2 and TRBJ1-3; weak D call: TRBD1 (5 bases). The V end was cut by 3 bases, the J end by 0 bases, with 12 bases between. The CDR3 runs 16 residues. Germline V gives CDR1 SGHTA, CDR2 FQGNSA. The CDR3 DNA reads TGTGCCAGCAGCTTGGCCAGGGCACGCTCTGGAAACACCATATATTTT. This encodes CASSLARARSGNTIYF.

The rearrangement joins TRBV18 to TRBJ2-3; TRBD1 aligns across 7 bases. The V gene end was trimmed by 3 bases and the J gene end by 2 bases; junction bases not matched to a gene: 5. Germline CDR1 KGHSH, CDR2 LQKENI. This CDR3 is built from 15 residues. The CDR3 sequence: CASSPLTGLTDTQYF. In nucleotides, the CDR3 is TGTGCCAGCTCACCTTTGACAGGGCTCACAGATACGCAGTATTTT.

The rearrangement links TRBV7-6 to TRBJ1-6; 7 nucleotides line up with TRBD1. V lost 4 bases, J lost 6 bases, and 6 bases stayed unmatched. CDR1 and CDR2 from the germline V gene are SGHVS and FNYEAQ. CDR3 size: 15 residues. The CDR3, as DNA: TGTGCCAGCAGCTCAAAGGGGGCTGCTAATTCACCCCTCCACTTT. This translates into CASSSKGAANSPLHF.

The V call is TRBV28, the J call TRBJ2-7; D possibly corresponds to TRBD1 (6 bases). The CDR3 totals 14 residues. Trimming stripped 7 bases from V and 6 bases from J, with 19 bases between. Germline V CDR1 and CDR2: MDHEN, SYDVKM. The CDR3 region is CASITSGTLSEQYF. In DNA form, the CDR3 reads TGTGCCAGCATTACATCCGGGACACTCAGCGAGCAGTACTTC.

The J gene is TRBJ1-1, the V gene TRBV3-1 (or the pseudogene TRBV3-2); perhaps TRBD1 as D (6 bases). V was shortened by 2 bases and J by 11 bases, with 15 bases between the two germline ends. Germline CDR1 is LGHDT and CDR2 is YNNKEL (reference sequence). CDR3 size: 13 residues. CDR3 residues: CASSQREGHRAFF. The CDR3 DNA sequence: TGTGCCAGCAGCCAACGAGAGGGACATCGGGCTTTCTTT.

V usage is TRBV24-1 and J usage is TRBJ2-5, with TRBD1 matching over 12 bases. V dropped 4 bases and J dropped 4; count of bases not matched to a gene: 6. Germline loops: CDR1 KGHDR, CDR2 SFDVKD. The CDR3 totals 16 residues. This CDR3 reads CATSDPGQGAGETQYF. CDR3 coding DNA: TGTGCCACCAGTGACCCGGGACAGGGGGCAGGAGAGACCCAGTACTTC.

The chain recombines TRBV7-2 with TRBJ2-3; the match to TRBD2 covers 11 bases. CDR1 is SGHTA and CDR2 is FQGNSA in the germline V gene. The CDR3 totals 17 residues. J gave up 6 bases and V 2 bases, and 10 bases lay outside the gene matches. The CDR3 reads CASSLSQTSGGRDTQYF. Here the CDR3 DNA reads TGTGCCAGCAGCTTAAGCCAAACTAGCGGGGGTCGCGATACGCAGTATTTT. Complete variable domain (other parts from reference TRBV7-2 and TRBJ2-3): GAGVSQSPSNKVTEKGKDVELRCDPISGHTALYWYRQSLGQGLEFLIYFQGNSAPDKSGLPSDRFSAERTGGSVSTLTIQRTQQEDSAVYLCASSLSQTSGGRDTQYFGPGTRLTVL.

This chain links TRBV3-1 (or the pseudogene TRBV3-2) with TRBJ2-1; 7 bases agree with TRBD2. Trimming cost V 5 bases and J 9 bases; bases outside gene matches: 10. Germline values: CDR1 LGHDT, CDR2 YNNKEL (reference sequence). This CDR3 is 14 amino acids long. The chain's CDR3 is CASSSRAREAEQFF. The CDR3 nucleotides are TGTGCCAGCAGCTCCCGGGCCCGGGAGGCTGAGCAGTTCTTC.

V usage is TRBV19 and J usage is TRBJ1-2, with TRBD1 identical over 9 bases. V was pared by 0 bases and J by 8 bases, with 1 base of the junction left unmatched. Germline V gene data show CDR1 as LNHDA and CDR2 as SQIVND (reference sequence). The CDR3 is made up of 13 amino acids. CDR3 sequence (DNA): TGTGCCAGTAGTATAGACGGGACAGGGGGCTACACCTTC. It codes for CASSIDGTGGYTF.

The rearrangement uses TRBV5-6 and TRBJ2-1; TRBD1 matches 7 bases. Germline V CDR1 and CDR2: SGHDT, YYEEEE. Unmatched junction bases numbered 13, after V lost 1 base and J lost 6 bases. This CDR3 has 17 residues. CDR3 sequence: CASSLTTGVGRLNEQFF. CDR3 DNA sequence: TGTGCCAGCAGCTTGACTACAGGGGTTGGAAGGCTCAATGAGCAGTTCTTC.

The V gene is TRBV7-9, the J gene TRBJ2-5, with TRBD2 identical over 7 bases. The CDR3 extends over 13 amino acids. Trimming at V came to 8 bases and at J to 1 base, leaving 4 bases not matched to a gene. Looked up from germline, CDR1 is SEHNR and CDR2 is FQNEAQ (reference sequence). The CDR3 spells CASRWGGQETQYF. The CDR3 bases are TGTGCCAGCCGATGGGGGGGCCAAGAGACCCAGTACTTC. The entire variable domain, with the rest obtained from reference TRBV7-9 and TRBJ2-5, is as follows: DTGVSQNPRHKITKRGQNVTFRCDPISEHNRLYWYRQTLGQGPEFLTYFQNEAQLEKSRLLSDRFSAERPKGSFSTLEIQRTEQGDSAMYLCASRWGGQETQYFGPGTRLLVL.

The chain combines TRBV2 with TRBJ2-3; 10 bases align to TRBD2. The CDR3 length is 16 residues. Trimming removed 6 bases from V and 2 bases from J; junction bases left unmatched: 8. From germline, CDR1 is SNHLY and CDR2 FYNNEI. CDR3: CASSDGLAEITDTQYF. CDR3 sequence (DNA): TGTGCCAGCAGCGATGGACTAGCGGAAATCACAGATACGCAGTATTTT.

CDR3 region: CASSIQTGVNYNEQFF. Here the CDR3 DNA reads TGTGCCAGCAGTATTCAGACAGGGGTCAACTACAATGAGCAGTTCTTC. The J gene is TRBJ2-1, the V gene TRBV6-6, with 8 bases lining up with TRBD1. The CDR3 sequence is 16 residues long. Germline-derived CDR1 and CDR2 are MNHNY and SVGAGI (reference sequence). V dropped 5 bases and J dropped 3; count of bases not matched to a gene: 9.